This TCR beta chain originates from a study of blood T cell repertoires in COVID-19. At the level of the study: The samples span acute and convalescent COVID-19 from the United States, Italy and Spain. From T cells, B-cell-depleted T cells, or PBMCs came the material, which was cDNA or gDNA.

The method was immunoSEQ multiplex PCR; TCRdb's version includes in-frame clones alone and lacks a portion of them. The sample has 200,000 or so clones, roughly 80% seen once; the top ten hold about 5%. The CDR3 extends over 13 amino acids. V was shortened by 2 bases and J by 2 bases, with 6 bases between the two germline ends. Germline V gene sequence: CDR1 MNHEY, CDR2 SVGAGI. The clonotype originates from a woman aged 25 to 39 with acute or convalescent COVID-19. The V and J genes are TRBV6-5 and TRBJ2-5; no clear D gene. The sequencing sample was made of peripheral blood. The CDR3 protein is CASSYTVQETQYF. The CDR3 DNA sequence: TGTGCCAGCAGTTACACGGTTCAAGAGACCCAGTACTTC.